These 21 T cell receptor beta chains were all obtained from the same sample, sequenced in a study of vaccination and CD4 T cells after COVID-19. Scientists ran DNA taken from cultured CD4+ T cells through the Oncomine TCR Beta short-read assay for sequencing. Each CDR3 protein is one row after TCRdb ran MiXCR on the PCR reads. Here the sample spans just under 9,000 distinct CDR3 sequences, 23% being singletons. The treatment: roughly ten-day PBMC culture with coronavirus spike peptide pools or control peptides (ViraFEST assay). Their antigens remain unidentified. Sequencing input: cultured CD4+ T cells from blood. The receptors come from a human donor with COVID-19.

The chain recombines TRBV10-2 with TRBJ1-5; the match to TRBD1 covers 7 bases. Germline CDR1 is WSHSY and CDR2 is SAAADI. J lost 7 bases, V lost 6 bases, and 6 bases had no gene match. CDR3 size: 13 residues. CDR3: CASSLQGEQPQHF. The CDR3 DNA follows: TGCGCCAGCAGCCTTCAGGGGGAACAGCCCCAGCATTTT.

About this clonotype: The CDR3 ends on some other residue instead of the conserved phenylalanine or tryptophan, so this is likely a read error. The chain couples TRBV20-1 to TRBJ2-7, with TRBD1 matching 9 bases. The junction had 9 bases not matched to a gene; V was cut back by 4 bases and J by 5 bases. The CDR3 is 14 amino acids. CDR1 DFQATT and CDR2 SNEGSKA come from the germline V gene (reference sequence). The CDR3 reads CSATRPGTGNEQYS. The CDR3 DNA sequence: TGCAGTGCTACCCGTCCCGGGACAGGGAACGAGCAGTACTCC.

V gene TRBV20-1 combines with J gene TRBJ2-5; D gene uncertain. The V gene lost 6 bases and the J gene lost 2 bases, with 19 bases spanning the gap. The CDR3 is 15 amino acids. Germline loops: CDR1 DFQATT, CDR2 SNEGSKA (reference sequence). This CDR3 is CSAVLPTLQQETQYF. CDR3 nucleotide sequence: TGCAGTGCCGTCTTGCCGACGTTGCAGCAAGAGACCCAGTACTTC.

This clonotype counts as medium-sized. The chain uses TRBV21-1 and TRBJ1-1. TRBV21-1 is designated a pseudogene. The CDR3 has 14 residues. CDR3 DNA: TGTGCCAGCAGTCGAGGGAACAAGAACACTGAAGCTTTCTTT. Residues: CASSRGNKNTEAFF.

The chain joins TRBV12-2 to TRBJ1-6. TRBV12-2 is annotated as a pseudogene. The CDR3 is 16 residues long. The CDR3 reads CASRLEGVDYNSPLHF. DNA of the CDR3: TGTGCAAGTCGCTTAGAAGGAGTCGACTATAATTCACCCCTCCACTTT.

This clonotype was seen a handful of times. J is TRBJ1-4 and V is TRBV7-2; D is possibly TRBD1 (6 bases). The CDR3 consists of 17 residues. In germline, CDR1 is SGHTA, CDR2 FQGNSA. V was clipped by 1 base and J by 8 bases, with 20 bases between them. As DNA, the CDR3 is TGTGCCAGCAGCTTAGGCCTTCTCCCGACAGGAGGGGAAAAACTGTTTTTT. Its protein is CASSLGLLPTGGEKLFF. Using reference TRBV7-2 and TRBJ1-4 for the parts outside the CDR3, the full variable domain is GAGVSQSPSNKVTEKGKDVELRCDPISGHTALYWYRQSLGQGLEFLIYFQGNSAPDKSGLPSDRFSAERTGGSVSTLTIQRTQQEDSAVYLCASSLGLLPTGGEKLFFGSGTQLSVL.

This clonotype has just a few counts. This chain uses TRBV6-5 with TRBJ2-2; weak D call: TRBD2 (6 bases). V gave up 3 bases and J gave up 4 bases, with 12 bases separating them. The CDR3 consists of 15 residues. Germline V lookup: CDR1 MNHEY, CDR2 SVGAGI. The CDR3 region has the DNA TGTGCCAGCAGTTATCCGGGGGACCTCACCGGGGAGCTGTTTTTT. Its translation: CASSYPGDLTGELFF.

This chain links TRBV5-8 with TRBJ1-1; the D is unclear. The length of the CDR3 is 13 residues. Germline V gives CDR1 SGHTS, CDR2 YDEGEE. V lost 2 bases and J lost 1, with 6 bases in between. The CDR3 here is CASSLLTNTEAFF. CDR3 DNA: TGTGCCAGCAGCTTACTGACGAACACTGAAGCTTTCTTT.

The V call is TRBV5-1, the J call TRBJ2-7; no clear D. V dropped 0 bases and J dropped 3 bases, with 13 bases sitting between them. This CDR3 has 15 amino acids. The germline gives CDR1 SGHRS, CDR2 YFSETQ. CDR3 region: CASSLDGGGIYEQYF. DNA for the CDR3: TGCGCCAGCAGCTTGGACGGTGGCGGTATCTACGAGCAGTACTTC.

The chain employs TRBV6-1 and TRBJ2-7; either TRBD1 or TRBD2 may fit D (5 bases each). Germline V CDR1 and CDR2: MNHNS, SASEGT. V was clipped by 6 bases and J by 5 bases, with 11 bases between them. The CDR3 runs to 12 residues. Here the CDR3 DNA reads TGTGCCAGCAGGCCTGGGGGAGACGAGCAGTACTTC. This codes for CASRPGGDEQYF.

The DNA for the CDR3 is TGTGCCAGCAGTTACAATAAGGATAGCAATCAGCCCCAGCATTTT. Protein product: CASSYNKDSNQPQHF. This chain uses TRBV6-2 or TRBV6-3 with TRBJ1-5; D is unclear. Between the trimmed V and J ends, which lost 2 bases and 0 bases, there was a span of 8 bases. This CDR3 spans 15 amino acids. Germline assignment: CDR1 MNHEY and CDR2 SVGEGT.

The chain recombines TRBV14 with TRBJ1-2, with a tentative D call TRBD1 (5 bases). Germline loops: CDR1 SGHDN, CDR2 FVKESK. Trimming shortened V by 1 base and J by 7 bases, and 13 bases separated the two germline ends. The CDR3 length is 14 residues. The CDR3 coding sequence is TGTGCCAGCAGCCAAGTGTATCAGGGTTCTGGCTACACCTTC. Encoded protein: CASSQVYQGSGYTF.

The J gene is TRBJ1-2, the V gene TRBV11-2; no reliable D call. CDR1 and CDR2 from the germline V gene are SGHAT and FQNNGV. The length of the CDR3 is 12 residues. Trimming shortened V by 5 bases and J by 8 bases, and 12 bases separated the two germline ends. The CDR3: CASSQDYGGYTF. CDR3 nucleotides: TGTGCCAGCAGCCAGGACTATGGGGGCTACACCTTC.

The CDR3 loop reads CASSIDGADTQYF. As DNA, the CDR3 is TGTGCCAGTAGTATAGACGGCGCAGATACGCAGTATTTT. The V gene is TRBV19, the J gene TRBJ2-3; D ambiguous. The CDR3 extends over 13 amino acids. Germline V gene sequence: CDR1 LNHDA, CDR2 SQIVND (reference sequence). Deletions cut 0 bases from V and 4 bases from J, with 5 bases between.

The rearrangement uses TRBV7-8 and TRBJ1-2; 9 bases line up with TRBD1. This CDR3 is 15 amino acids long. Per germline, CDR1 SGHVS and CDR2 FQNEAQ. The V segment lost 3 bases and the J segment 5 bases; nucleotides outside the gene matches: 7. The DNA for the CDR3 is TGTGCCAGCAGCTTCTCCGCCGGGACAGGGTATGGCTACACCTTC. Its translation: CASSFSAGTGYGYTF.

The chain carries TRBV10-1 and TRBJ2-1, with 9 bases identical to TRBD2. With 4 bases clipped from V and 4 bases from J, the junction kept 11 bases outside the gene matches. The CDR3 is made up of 17 amino acids. The germline gives CDR1 WNHNN, CDR2 SYGVQD (reference sequence). CDR3 amino acids: CASSGSLPAGGYNEQFF. The CDR3 region has the DNA TGCGCCAGCAGTGGGTCCCTGCCAGCGGGGGGATACAATGAGCAGTTCTTC.

By sample fraction, this clonotype is medium-sized. The V gene is TRBV20-1, the J gene TRBJ2-5; D is possibly TRBD1 (6 bases). The CDR3 covers 15 residues. Germline CDR1 and CDR2: DFQATT and SNEGSKA (reference sequence). Trimming cost V 4 bases and J 1 base, with 16 bases left between them. The CDR3 loop is CSATDPLGGQETQYF. The CDR3 nucleotides read TGCAGTGCTACCGATCCCTTAGGGGGCCAAGAGACCCAGTACTTC.

This clonotype was seen a few times. The rearrangement joins TRBV11-2 to TRBJ2-1; 11 bases match TRBD1. Germline V lookup: CDR1 SGHAT, CDR2 FQNNGV. V shed 5 bases and J 6 bases; nucleotides not matched to a gene: 6. This CDR3 has 15 amino acids. CDR3 protein: CASSGQGAKGNEQFF. CDR3 nucleotide sequence: TGTGCCAGCAGCGGACAGGGGGCGAAGGGCAATGAGCAGTTCTTC.

This clonotype has a handful of counts. This sequence joins TRBV12-3 or TRBV12-4 and TRBJ1-2, with D possibly matching TRBD1 (6 bases). The CDR3 totals 14 residues. V lost 5 bases and J lost 4, with 14 bases in between. The CDR3, as DNA: TGTGCCAGCAGTACCCTTCGGGGGCCCTATGGCTACACCTTC. It is translated as CASSTLRGPYGYTF.

In this sample, this clonotype is large. The V and J genes are TRBV28 and TRBJ1-2; D may be TRBD1 (6 bases). Per the germline V gene, CDR1 is MDHEN and CDR2 is SYDVKM. Trimming removed 2 bases at V and 2 bases at J, with 9 bases between. The CDR3 totals 14 residues. CDR3 sequence reads: CASSLNQGNYGYTF. Written as DNA, the CDR3 is TGTGCCAGCAGTTTAAATCAGGGGAACTATGGCTACACCTTC.

This chain connects TRBV11-3 to TRBJ1-1; D call uncertain. CDR3 length: 14 amino acids. Deletions cut 3 bases from V and 2 bases from J, with 10 bases between. Germline values: CDR1 SGHNT, CDR2 YENEEA. The CDR3 loop reads CASSLGSENTEAFF. CDR3 nucleotides: TGTGCCAGCAGCTTGGGGAGTGAAAACACTGAAGCTTTCTTT. Based on the CDR3 plus reference TRBV11-3 and TRBJ1-1, the full variable domain is EAGVVQSPRYKIIEKKQPVAFWCNPISGHNTLYWYLQNLGQGPELLIRYENEEAVDDSQLPKDRFSAERLKGVDSTLKIQPAELGDSAVYLCASSLGSENTEAFFGQGTRLTVV.